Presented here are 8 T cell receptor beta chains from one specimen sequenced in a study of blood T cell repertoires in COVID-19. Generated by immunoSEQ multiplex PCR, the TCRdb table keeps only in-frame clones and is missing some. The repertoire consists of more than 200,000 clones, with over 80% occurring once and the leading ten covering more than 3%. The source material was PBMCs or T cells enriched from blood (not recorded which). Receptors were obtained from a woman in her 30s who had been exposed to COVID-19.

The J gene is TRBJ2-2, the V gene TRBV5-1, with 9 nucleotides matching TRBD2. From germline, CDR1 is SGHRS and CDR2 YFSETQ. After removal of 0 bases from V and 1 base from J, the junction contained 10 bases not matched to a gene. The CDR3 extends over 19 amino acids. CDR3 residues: CASSLVRRAGGQNTGELFF. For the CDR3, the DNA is TGCGCCAGCAGCTTGGTACGACGGGCGGGAGGGCAGAACACCGGGGAGCTGTTTTTT.

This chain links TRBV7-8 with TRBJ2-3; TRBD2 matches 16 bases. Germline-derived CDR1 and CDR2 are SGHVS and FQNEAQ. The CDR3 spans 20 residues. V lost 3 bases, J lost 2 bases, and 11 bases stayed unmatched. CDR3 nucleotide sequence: TGTGCCAGCAGCTTTCGTTCCCCGGGACTAGCGGGAGGGTCCACAGATACGCAGTATTTT. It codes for CASSFRSPGLAGGSTDTQYF.

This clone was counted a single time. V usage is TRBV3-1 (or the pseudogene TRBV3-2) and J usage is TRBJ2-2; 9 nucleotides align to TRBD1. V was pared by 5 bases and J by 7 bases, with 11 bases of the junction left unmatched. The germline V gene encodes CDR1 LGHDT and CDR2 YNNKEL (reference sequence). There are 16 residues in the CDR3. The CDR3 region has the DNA TGTGCCAGCAGCAGACGACAGGGGGTTGTGGTCGGGGAGCTGTTTTTT. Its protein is CASSRRQGVVVGELFF.

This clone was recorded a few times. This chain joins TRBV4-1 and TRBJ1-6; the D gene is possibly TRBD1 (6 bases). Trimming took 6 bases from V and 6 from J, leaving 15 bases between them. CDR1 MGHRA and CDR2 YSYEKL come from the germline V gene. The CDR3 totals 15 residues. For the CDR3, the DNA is TGCGCCAGCAGACCGCAGGGGATAGGTAATTCACCCCTCCACTTT. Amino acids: CASRPQGIGNSPLHF.

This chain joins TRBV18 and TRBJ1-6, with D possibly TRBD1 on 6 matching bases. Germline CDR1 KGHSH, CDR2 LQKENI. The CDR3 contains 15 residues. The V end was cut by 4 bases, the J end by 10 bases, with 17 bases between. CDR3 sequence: CASSQSTGIGSPLHF. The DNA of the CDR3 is TGTGCCAGCTCACAATCTACAGGGATCGGGTCACCCCTCCACTTT.

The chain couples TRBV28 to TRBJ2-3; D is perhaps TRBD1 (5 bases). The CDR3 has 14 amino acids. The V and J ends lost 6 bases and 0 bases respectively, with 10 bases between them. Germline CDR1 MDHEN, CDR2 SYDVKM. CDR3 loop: CASSRWTSTDTQYF. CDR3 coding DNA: TGTGCCAGCAGCCGTTGGACAAGCACAGATACGCAGTATTTT.

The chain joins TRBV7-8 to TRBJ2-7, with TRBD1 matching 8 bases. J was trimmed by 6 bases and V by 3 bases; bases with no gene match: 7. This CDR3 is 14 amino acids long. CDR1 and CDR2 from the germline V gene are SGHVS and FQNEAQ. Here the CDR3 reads CASSFLDRAGEQYF. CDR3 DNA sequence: TGTGCCAGCAGCTTTCTGGACAGGGCCGGCGAGCAGTACTTC. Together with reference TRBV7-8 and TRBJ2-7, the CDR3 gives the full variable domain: GAGVSQSPRYKVAKRGQDVALRCDPISGHVSLFWYQQALGQGPEFLTYFQNEAQLDKSGLPSDRFFAERPEGSVSTLKIQRTQQEDSAVYLCASSFLDRAGEQYFGPGTRLTVT.

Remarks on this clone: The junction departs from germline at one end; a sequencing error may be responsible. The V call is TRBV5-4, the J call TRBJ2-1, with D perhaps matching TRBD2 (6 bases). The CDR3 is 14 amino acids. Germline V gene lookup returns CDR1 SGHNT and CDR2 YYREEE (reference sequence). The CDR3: CASSLTSTYDEQFF. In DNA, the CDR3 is TGTGCCAGCAGCTTGACTAGCACCTACGATGAGCAGTTCTTC.